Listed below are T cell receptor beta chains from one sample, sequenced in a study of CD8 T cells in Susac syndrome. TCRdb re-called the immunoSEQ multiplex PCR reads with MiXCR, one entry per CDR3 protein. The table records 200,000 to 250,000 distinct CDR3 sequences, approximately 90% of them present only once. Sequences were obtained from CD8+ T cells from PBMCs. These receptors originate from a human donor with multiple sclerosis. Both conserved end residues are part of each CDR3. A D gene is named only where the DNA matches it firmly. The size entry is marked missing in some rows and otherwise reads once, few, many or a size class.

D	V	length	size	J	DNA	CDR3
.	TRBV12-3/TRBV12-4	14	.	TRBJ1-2	TGTGCCAGCAGCCCCCGGAGGGGGGCGGATGGCTACACCTTC	CASSPRRGADGYTF
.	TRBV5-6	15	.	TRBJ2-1	TGTGCCAGCAGCTTGGGGGTTTGGGCTGATAATGAGCAGTTCTTC	CASSLGVWADNEQFF
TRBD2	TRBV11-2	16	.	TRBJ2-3	TGTGCCAGCAGCTTGTGGGGACGGGGGGGCACAGATACGCAGTATTTT	CASSLWGRGGTDTQYF
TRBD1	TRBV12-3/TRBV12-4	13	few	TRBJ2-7	TGTGCCAGCAGTCTCGGGACAGCGTCCGAGCAGTACTTC	CASSLGTASEQYF
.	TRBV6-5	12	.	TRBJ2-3	TGTGCCAGCAGGTTTCAGGGGGATACGCAGTATTTT	CASRFQGDTQYF
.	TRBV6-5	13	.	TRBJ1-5	TGTGCCAGCAGTTACCGCAACAATCAGCCCCAGCATTTT	CASSYRNNQPQHF
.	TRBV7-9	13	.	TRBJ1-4	TGTGCCAGCAGGGCGGCCGGGGGCGAAAAACTGTTTTTT	CASRAAGGEKLFF
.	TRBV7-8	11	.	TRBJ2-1	TGTGCCAGCAGCTCAGCGGGTGAGCAGTTCTTC	CASSSAGEQFF
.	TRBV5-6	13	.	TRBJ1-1	TGTGCCAGCAGCTTGGACATGAACACTGAAGCTTTCTTT	CASSLDMNTEAFF
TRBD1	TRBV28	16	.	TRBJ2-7	TGTGCCAGCAGTTTGGGTCTCTGGACAGGGTTGCACGAGCAGTACTTC	CASSLGLWTGLHEQYF
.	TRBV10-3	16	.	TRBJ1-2	TGTGCCATCAGTGACCCCTCAGAAGCCCCCATTTATGGCTACACCTTC	CAISDPSEAPIYGYTF
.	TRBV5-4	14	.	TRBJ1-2	TGTGCCAGCAGCTTGTCTGTAGAGGGTCATGGCTACACCTTC	CASSLSVEGHGYTF
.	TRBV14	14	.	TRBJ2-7	TGTGCCAGCAGCCATGATCAGGGTTCGTACGAGCAGTACTTC	CASSHDQGSYEQYF
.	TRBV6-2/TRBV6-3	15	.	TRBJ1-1	TGTGCCAGCAGTTACGGCGTTTTGGCAGGTACTGAAGCTTTCTTT	CASSYGVLAGTEAFF
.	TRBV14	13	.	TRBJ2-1	TGTGCCAGCAGCCAGGAGCTAGACCATGAGCAGTTCTTC	CASSQELDHEQFF
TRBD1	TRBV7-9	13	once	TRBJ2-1	TGTGCCAGCAGCCTTACAGGGGCCGATGAGCAGTTCTTC	CASSLTGADEQFF
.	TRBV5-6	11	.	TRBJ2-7	TGTGCCAGCAGCTCGGGCCTCGAGCAGTACTTC	CASSSGLEQYF
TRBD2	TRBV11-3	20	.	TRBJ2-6	TGTGCCAGCAGCTACGGACTAGCGGGGGTTACCTTCTCTGGGGCCAACGTCCTGACTTTC	CASSYGLAGVTFSGANVLTF
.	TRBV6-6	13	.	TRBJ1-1	TGTGCCAGCAGGGAATCGGGGAGCACTGAAGCTTTCTTT	CASRESGSTEAFF
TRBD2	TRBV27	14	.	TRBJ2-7	TGTGCCAGCTCCACTAGCGGGGGCTATTACGAGCAGTACTTC	CASSTSGGYYEQYF
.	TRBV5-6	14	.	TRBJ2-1	TGTGCCAGCAGCTGGGGTGGCCACTACAATGAGCAGTTCTTC	CASSWGGHYNEQFF
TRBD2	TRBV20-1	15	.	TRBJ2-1	TGCAGTGCAACGGGACTAGCGGACTCCTACAATGAGCAGTTCTTC	CSATGLADSYNEQFF
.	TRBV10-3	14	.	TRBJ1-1	TGTGCCATCAGTGAGTCGGCGGGGGGCACTGAAGCTTTCTTT	CAISESAGGTEAFF
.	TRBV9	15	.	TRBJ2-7	TGTGCCAGCAGCTCCCACGGGGACTCACCCTACGAGCAGTACTTC	CASSSHGDSPYEQYF
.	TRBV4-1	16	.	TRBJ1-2	TGCGCCAGCAGCCAAGGCGGAGAGTTGGGGGCCTATGGCTACACCTTC	CASSQGGELGAYGYTF
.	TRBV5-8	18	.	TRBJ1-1	TGTGCCAGCAACGAAAGAAGGGGGATTGTAGGTCGGTACACTGAAGCTTTCTTT	CASNERRGIVGRYTEAFF
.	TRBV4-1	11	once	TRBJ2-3	TGCGCCAGCAGCCAGAGAGATACGCAGTATTTT	CASSQRDTQYF
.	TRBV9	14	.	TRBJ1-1	TGTGCCAGCAGCCCAACGGGGGAATACACTGAAGCTTTCTTT	CASSPTGEYTEAFF
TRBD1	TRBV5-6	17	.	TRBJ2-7	TGTGCCAGCAGCTTGTTTGGAGGGACAGGGCTGGCCTACGAGCAGTACTTC	CASSLFGGTGLAYEQYF
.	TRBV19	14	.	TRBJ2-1	TGTGCCAGTAGTATCGGGGGACAGCACAATGAGCAGTTCTTC	CASSIGGQHNEQFF
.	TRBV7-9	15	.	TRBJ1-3	TGTGCCACCCAGCCTCGTCCAGATCCGGGAAACACCATATATTTT	CATQPRPDPGNTIYF
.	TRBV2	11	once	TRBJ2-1	TGTGCCGTAGGGGCCACACATGAGCAGTTCTTC	CAVGATHEQFF
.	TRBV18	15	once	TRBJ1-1	TGTGCCAGCTCCGCCTGGGAGAGGATGAACACTGAAGCTTTCTTT	CASSAWERMNTEAFF
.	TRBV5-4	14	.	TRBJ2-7	TGTGCCAGCAGCCTGGACGGGGGCGCCTACGAGCAGTACTTC	CASSLDGGAYEQYF
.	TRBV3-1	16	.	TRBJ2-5	TGTGCCAGCAGCCGTCCAGCGGGCAGCTACCAAGAGACCCAGTACTTC	CASSRPAGSYQETQYF
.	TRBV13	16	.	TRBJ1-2	TGTGCCAGCAGCCTTAGGATACGACGTGGGTTGGATGGCTACACCTTC	CASSLRIRRGLDGYTF
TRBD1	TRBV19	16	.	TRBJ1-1	TGTGCCAGTAGTATTTTCTGGACAGGGGGGAACACTGAAGCTTTCTTT	CASSIFWTGGNTEAFF
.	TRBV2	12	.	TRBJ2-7	TGTGCCAGCAGCGAGTACCCAAGCGAGCAGTACTTC	CASSEYPSEQYF
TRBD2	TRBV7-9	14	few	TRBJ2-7	TGTGCCAGCGATATAGCGGGAGGGCCGGCCGAGCAGTACTTC	CASDIAGGPAEQYF
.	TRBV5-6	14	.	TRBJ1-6	TGTGCCAGCAGCTTGGGAGGTTTCAATTCACCCCTCCACTTT	CASSLGGFNSPLHF
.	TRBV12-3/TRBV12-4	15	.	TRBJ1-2	TGTGCCAGCAGTTCCCTCGGTTCGGGCAACTATGGCTACACCTTC	CASSSLGSGNYGYTF
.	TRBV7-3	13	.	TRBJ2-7	TGTGCCAGCAGCCTGGACCCAGGCTACGAGCAGTACTTC	CASSLDPGYEQYF
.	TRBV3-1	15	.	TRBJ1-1	TGTGCCAGCAGCCAGGGGGGTTTTTGGGTCACTGAAGCTTTCTTT	CASSQGGFWVTEAFF
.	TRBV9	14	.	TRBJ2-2	TGTGCCAGCAGCGGCCCAGGGATCACCGGGGAGCTGTTTTTT	CASSGPGITGELFF
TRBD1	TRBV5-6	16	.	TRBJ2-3	TGTGCCAGCAGCTTGGCGGGACAGGGGACCACAGATACGCAGTATTTT	CASSLAGQGTTDTQYF
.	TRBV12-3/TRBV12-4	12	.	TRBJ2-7	TGTGCCAGCAGTTTTGTCCTCTACGAGCAGTACTTC	CASSFVLYEQYF
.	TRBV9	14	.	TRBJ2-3	TGTGCCAGCAGCGTAGAGGGGGGTACAGATACGCAGTATTTT	CASSVEGGTDTQYF
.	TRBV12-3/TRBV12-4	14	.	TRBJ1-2	TGTGCCAGCAGTTTCGGTGAGGGTGGCTATGGCTACACCTTC	CASSFGEGGYGYTF
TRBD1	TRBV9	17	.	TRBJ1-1	TGTGCCAGCAGCCCAGGGGGCCAGGGGGTAAGAAGCACTGAAGCTTTCTTT	CASSPGGQGVRSTEAFF
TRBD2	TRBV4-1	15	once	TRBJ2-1	TGCGCCAGCAGTTCGGGACTAGCGTCCTACAATGAGCAGTTCTTC	CASSSGLASYNEQFF
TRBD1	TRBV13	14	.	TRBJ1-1	TGTGCCAGCAGCTTAGGGGACAGGGTCACTGAAGCTTTCTTT	CASSLGDRVTEAFF
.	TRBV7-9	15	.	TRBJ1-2	TGTGCCAGCAGCTTGAGCGGGGGCCCTTTCTATGGCTACACCTTC	CASSLSGGPFYGYTF
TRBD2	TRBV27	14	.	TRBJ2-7	TGTGCCAGCAGTTTTGTAGCGGGAGTAGGCGAGCAGTACTTC	CASSFVAGVGEQYF
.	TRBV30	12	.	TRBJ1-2	TGTGCCTGGACTACAGGGAACGGCGGCTACACCTTC	CAWTTGNGGYTF
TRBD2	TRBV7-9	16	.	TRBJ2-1	TGTGCCAGCAGCCCTAGCGGGGGGCCGGGGTACAATGAGCAGTTCTTC	CASSPSGGPGYNEQFF
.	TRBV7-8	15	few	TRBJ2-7	TGTGCCAGCAGCTTAGAGGGACTCCCATCCTACGAGCAGTACTTC	CASSLEGLPSYEQYF